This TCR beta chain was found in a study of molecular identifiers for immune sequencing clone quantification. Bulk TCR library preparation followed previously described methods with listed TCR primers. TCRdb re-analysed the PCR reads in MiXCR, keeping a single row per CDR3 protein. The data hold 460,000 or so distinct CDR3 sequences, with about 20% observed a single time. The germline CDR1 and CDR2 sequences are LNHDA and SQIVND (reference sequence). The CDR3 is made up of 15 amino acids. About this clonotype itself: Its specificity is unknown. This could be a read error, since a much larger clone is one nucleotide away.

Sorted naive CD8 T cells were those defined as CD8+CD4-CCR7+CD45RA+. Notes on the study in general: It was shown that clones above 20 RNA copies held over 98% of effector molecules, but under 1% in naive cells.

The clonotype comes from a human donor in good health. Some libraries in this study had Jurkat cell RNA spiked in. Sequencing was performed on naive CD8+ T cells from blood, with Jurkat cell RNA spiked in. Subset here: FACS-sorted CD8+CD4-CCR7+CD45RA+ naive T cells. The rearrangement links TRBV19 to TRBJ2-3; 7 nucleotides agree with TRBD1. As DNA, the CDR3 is TGTGTCAGTAGTACTCTCGGGACAGCCACAGATACGCAGTATTTT. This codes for CVSSTLGTATDTQYF.